This T cell receptor beta chain appears in the sequencing data of a study of blood T cell repertoires in COVID-19. The overall study: COVID-19 samples collected from the United States, Italy and Spain covered acute and convalescent phases. Sample material is recorded as cDNA or gDNA derived from T cells, B-cell-depleted T cells, or PBMCs.

Authors' data handling: The assay estimated nucleated cells by amplifying reference gene primers. Here immunoSEQ multiplex PCR was the method, and the copy in TCRdb shows in-frame clones only, minus some. V and J calls and clone size are given by that table; D and trimming were obtained from the DNA. Of 150,000 to 200,000 clones listed, about four fifths are singletons. The CDR3 sequence is 14 residues long. Germline lookup yields CDR1 SGHRS and CDR2 YFSETQ. V was pared by 4 bases and J by 2 bases, with 12 bases between. The chain combines TRBV5-1 with TRBJ1-1; maybe TRBD1 (6 bases). The clonotype was recovered from a human donor with acute or convalescent COVID-19. The donor label of this sample is uncertain. Material for sequencing was peripheral blood. The CDR3 bases are TGCGCCAGCAGCAGGGGACAAGTTAACACTGAAGCTTTCTTT. Protein sequence: CASSRGQVNTEAFF.